This passage covers 7 T cell receptor beta chains from one sample sequenced in a study of Graves' ophthalmopathy and Graves' hyperthyroidism. Investigators amplified TCR beta CDR3 regions from RNA transcripts. HTBI primers served in a first-round RT-PCR, which a second-round multiplex PCR followed. TCRdb fed the multiplex PCR reads into MiXCR, producing one record per CDR3 protein. The repertoire holds about 740,000 distinct CDR3 sequences, with roughly 40% as singletons. The source material was peripheral blood. These TCRs come from an adult man with Graves' ophthalmopathy.

This clonotype has a handful of counts. The rearrangement uses TRBV20-1 and TRBJ2-5, with D possibly being TRBD1 or TRBD2 (5 bases each). Per germline, CDR1 DFQATT and CDR2 SNEGSKA (reference sequence). Trimming pared 5 bases from V and 5 bases from J, leaving 15 bases between. The CDR3 is 13 residues long. The CDR3 DNA is TGCAGTGCTTACGAGAACGAGGGGGAGACCCAGTACTTC. It is translated as CSAYENEGETQYF.

Worth noting for this clonotype: This may be a read error: a much more frequent sequence differs by one nucleotide. V and J are TRBV7-9 and TRBJ1-2; D uncertain. CDR3 size: 13 residues. CDR1 and CDR2 from the germline V gene are SEHNR and FQNEAQ (reference sequence). CDR3 DNA sequence: TGTGCCGGCAGCTTAGCTCAGCTTAGGGGCTACACCTTC. Translated, it gives CAGSLAQLRGYTF.

This clonotype was recorded many times. This chain's CDR3 is CAIRPGTDPETQYF. As DNA, the CDR3 is TGTGCCATCAGACCCGGGACAGACCCGGAGACCCAGTACTTC. The chain has TRBV10-3 and TRBJ2-5, with TRBD1 matching over 7 bases. The CDR3 covers 14 residues. Germline lookup yields CDR1 ENHRY and CDR2 SYGVKD. Losses at the gene ends were 6 bases for V and 5 bases for J; bases not matched to a gene: 9.

This clonotype was counted once. No conserved phenylalanine or tryptophan ends this CDR3, so it is likely a read error. No DNA is shown, since the ends of the CDR3 on it are uncertain; the CDR3 is the one TCRdb lists. This chain's CDR3 is CSVEWDRVY. The chain combines TRBV29-1 with TRBJ1-4; the table calls TRBD1, which could not be checked here. The CDR3 spans 9 residues, counting both ends. Germline assignment: CDR1 SQVTM and CDR2 ANQGSEA.

The table lists this clonotype with a few counts. At one boundary the junction diverges from the germline segment, which might be a read error. The rearrangement uses TRBV10-3 and TRBJ1-2, with TRBD1 matching over 7 bases. The CDR3 covers 15 residues. CDR1 is ENHRY, CDR2 SYGVKD, per germline. As DNA, the CDR3 is TGTGCCAGCAGTCCCCGGAGGGGGCCGCACTATGGCTACACCTTC. It codes for CASSPRRGPHYGYTF.

In its sample, this clonotype was seen many times. The chain links TRBV20-1 to TRBJ1-4; 7 bases map to TRBD1. The CDR3 extends over 12 amino acids. In germline, CDR1 is DFQATT, CDR2 SNEGSKA (reference sequence). V was clipped by 5 bases and J by 8 bases; unmatched bases: 5. The DNA of the CDR3 is TGCAGTGCTCCGAGCAGGGGGGAAAAACTGTTTTTT. It codes for CSAPSRGEKLFF.

The V call is TRBV7-8, the J call TRBJ1-6; 10 nucleotides match TRBD1. Germline trimming cut 4 bases from V and 0 bases from J; bases unmatched to any gene: 3. CDR1 and CDR2 from the germline V gene are SGHVS and FQNEAQ. CDR3 length: 17 amino acids. In DNA form, the CDR3 reads TGTGCCAGCAGCTGGGGACAGGGGAGCTCCTATAATTCACCCCTCCACTTT. Amino acid sequence: CASSWGQGSSYNSPLHF.